The clone carrying this T cell receptor beta chain was seen at least ten times. The data were obtained in a study of T-cell reconstitution after alpha-beta-depleted transplantation in children. Preparation of the TCRbeta library involved a method that used unique molecular identifiers. One entry per CDR3 protein, called by TCRdb with MiXCR from the PCR reads. Of some 240,000 distinct CDR3 sequences listed, about 9.6% were seen once; the top ten hold around 5.1%. Germline CDR1 reads SGHVS; CDR2 reads FQNEAQ. The CDR3 runs 15 residues. With 3 bases clipped from V and 7 bases from J, the junction kept 6 bases outside the gene matches.

The specimen comprised PBMCs from the stem cell graft donor, sampled from the stem cell graft. The clonotype was recovered from a human donor who donated a stem cell graft to a child with SCID. This chain joins TRBV7-8 and TRBJ1-6, with 7 bases identical to TRBD1. In DNA form, the CDR3 reads TGTGCCAGCAGCTTCGCAGGGACAGAGAATTCACCCCTCCACTTT. Translated, it gives CASSFAGTENSPLHF.